This record concerns one T cell receptor beta chain sequence. Donors were drawn from the approximately 130-subject validation cohort, separate from the roughly 670-subject first cohort. Germline lookup yields CDR1 MNHNS and CDR2 SASEGT. Trimming left V 6 bases short and J 3 bases short, with 14 bases between. The CDR3 extends over 14 amino acids. The record originates from a study of cytomegalovirus exposure and HLA in healthy donors. Repertoires were generated with immunoSEQ multiplex PCR, while TCRdb's copy carries only in-frame clones and drops some. In the table there are 130,000 or so clones, approximately 90% of which are singletons.

Sequenced sample: PBMCs. V and J are TRBV6-1 and TRBJ1-2; tentatively, D is TRBD1 (6 bases). The sequence derives from a woman in her 30s in good health and CMV-seropositive. Written as DNA, the CDR3 is TGTGCCAGCAGCCCGACGGACAGCTACTATGGCTACACCTTC. This sequence encodes CASSPTDSYYGYTF.